The 3 T cell receptor beta chains in this list originate from one sample, sequenced in a study of cytomegalovirus exposure and HLA in healthy donors. 60 Vbeta and 13 Jbeta primers were used in PCR. The table came from immunoSEQ multiplex PCR; TCRdb's copy has only in-frame clones and leaves some out. The data show around 120,000 clones, with 70% to 80% seen just once and 1.5% to 2% held by the top ten. Specimen: PBMCs. The origin of the receptors is a young man in good health and CMV-seronegative.

This clone was counted a single time. The chain links TRBV4-3 to TRBJ2-7; TRBD1 might be the D (6 bases). V lost 2 bases, J lost 2 bases, and 13 bases lay in between. CDR3 length: 15 residues. CDR1 is LGHNA, CDR2 YSLEER, per germline. The CDR3 DNA sequence: TGCGCCAGCAGCCAAAAAACAGGGTTCGCCTACGAGCAGTACTTC. Encoded protein: CASSQKTGFAYEQYF.

The V call is TRBV6-6, the J call TRBJ2-2; D is possibly TRBD2 (6 bases). Trimming cost V 7 bases and J 4 bases, with 7 bases left between them. Germline values: CDR1 MNHNY, CDR2 SVGAGI (reference sequence). CDR3 length equals 12 residues. CDR3 residues: CASMGGTGELFF. Written as DNA, the CDR3 is TGTGCCAGCATGGGGGGCACCGGGGAGCTGTTTTTT.

The rearrangement uses TRBV6-1 and TRBJ1-5; D unclear. V was cut by 4 bases and J by 6 bases, with 10 bases left in between. The length of the CDR3 is 13 residues. Germline lookup yields CDR1 MNHNS and CDR2 SASEGT. CDR3 amino acids: CASSAGLGQPQHF. The CDR3, as DNA: TGTGCCAGCAGTGCGGGTCTCGGTCAGCCCCAGCATTTT.